A selection of T cell receptor beta chains follows, all from one sample in a study of regulatory T cells in long-lasting Graves disease. TCRdb reanalysed the multiplex PCR reads using MiXCR and keeps one entry per CDR3 protein. The data contain a few hundred thousand distinct CDR3 sequences, around 23% of them singletons. The sample was peripheral blood mononuclear cells (PBMCs), taken when the disease was refractory, from a patient treated with antithyroid drugs. These receptors originate from a female donor with Graves disease. Each CDR3 is given with its conserved first and last residue. A D gene is named only where the DNA matches it firmly. Part of the rows lack a size; the others show once, few, many or a class for expanded clones.

V	J	size	D	DNA	CDR3
TRBV6-1	TRBJ1-5	many	NA	TGTGCCAGCAGTCTTACAGGGTTGGGCAATCAGCCCCAGCATTTT	CASSLTGLGNQPQHF
TRBV10-3	TRBJ1-1	many	TRBD1	TGTGCCATCAGTGAGTCGGGACAGGTGAACACTGAAGCTTTCTTT	CAISESGQVNTEAFF
TRBV12-3/TRBV12-4	TRBJ1-4	many	NA	TGTGCCAGCAGTTCTACGACGTATGAAAAACTGTTTTTT	CASSSTTYEKLFF
TRBV2	TRBJ2-3	many	NA	TGTGCCAGCAGTGAAGGGCAGGGAGCAGATACGCAGTATTTT	CASSEGQGADTQYF
TRBV11-2	TRBJ2-7	many	NA	TGTGCCAGCAGCTTAGAGGGGACTTGGTCCTACGAGCAGTACTTC	CASSLEGTWSYEQYF
TRBV29-1	TRBJ1-2	many	NA	TGCAGCGTTGACCAGGGCGACTATGGCTACACCTTC	CSVDQGDYGYTF
TRBV5-6	TRBJ2-7	few	NA	TGTGCCAGCAGCCCGACTTCGGGACTTCATACCTACGAGCAGTACTTC	CASSPTSGLHTYEQYF
TRBV25-1	TRBJ2-7	few	TRBD2	TGTGCCAGCAGTGAATTTGCGGGAGGGCCGTACGAGCAGTACTTC	CASSEFAGGPYEQYF
TRBV15	TRBJ1-5	many	TRBD1	TGTGCCACCACCAACAGGGGTCTGTATCAGCCCCAGCATTTT	CATTNRGLYQPQHF
TRBV15	TRBJ1-1	few	NA	TGTGCCACCAGCAGAGATATCACAGGTACTGAAGCTTTCTTT	CATSRDITGTEAFF
TRBV5-1	TRBJ1-3	NA	NA	TGCGCCAGCAGCTTGGACGGGGGCTTATCTGGAAACACCATATATTTT	CASSLDGGLSGNTIYF
TRBV12-3/TRBV12-4	TRBJ2-1	NA	NA	TGTGCCAGCAGTTCCTCCGGATCAGGGGGGAATGAGCAGTTCTTC	CASSSSGSGGNEQFF
TRBV6-1	TRBJ1-4	many	TRBD1	TGTGCCAGCAGCAGACAGGGCGCAACTAATGAAAAACTGTTTTTT	CASSRQGATNEKLFF
TRBV6-1	TRBJ2-7	many	TRBD2	TGTGCCAGCAGCCCTAGCGGGCGCTTCTACGAGCAGTACTTC	CASSPSGRFYEQYF
TRBV2	TRBJ2-2	many	TRBD1	TGTGCCAGCAGTGACAGGGGGCGCGAGACCGGGGAGCTGTTTTTT	CASSDRGRETGELFF
TRBV6-5	TRBJ2-5	few	TRBD1	TGTGCCAGCAGTTCGACAGGGTTTTCTGAGACCCAGTACTTC	CASSSTGFSETQYF
TRBV20-1	TRBJ2-7	few	TRBD2	TGCAGTGCAACCTCCGGGACTAGCAGTCAGTACGAGCAGTACTTC	CSATSGTSSQYEQYF
TRBV14	TRBJ2-5	few	TRBD1	TGTGCCAGCAGAAAAACAGGGGAAGAGACCCAGTACTTC	CASRKTGEETQYF
TRBV9	TRBJ1-1	many	NA	TGTGCCAGCAGCTCCATAGGGGGGCTCCCGTTCACTGAAGCTTTCTTT	CASSSIGGLPFTEAFF